These T cell receptor beta chains were read from a single sample in a study of T cells in pancreatic ductal adenocarcinoma. Some clones are missing from TCRdb's copy, which holds only in-frame ones; the method was immunoSEQ multiplex PCR. The sample lists about 30,000 clones; around nine tenths were seen once. Sequenced input: PBMCs. The source is a human donor with pancreatic ductal adenocarcinoma. CDR3s include the opening cysteine and the closing phenylalanine or tryptophan. Fields, in order: V gene, D gene, J gene, clone size, CDR3 DNA, CDR3 protein. The D gene is left open where the match is weak. The size entry is marked missing in some rows and otherwise reads once, few, many or a size class.

>TRBV7-2|.|TRBJ2-1|.
TGTGCCAGCAGCTTAAGTTTGGGTGAGCAGTTCTTC
CASSLSLGEQFF
>TRBV12-5|TRBD2|TRBJ2-5|.
TGTGCTAGTGGTTTGTCGGGGGGCCAAGAGACCCAGTACTTC
CASGLSGGQETQYF
>TRBV6-5|.|TRBJ1-5|.
TGTGCCAGCAGGGTTATAAGCAATCAGCCCCAGCATTTT
CASRVISNQPQHF
>TRBV27|TRBD1|TRBJ2-2|.
TGTGCCAGCAGAAAGACCCGGGACAGGGGACCTACCGGGGAGCTGTTTTTT
CASRKTRDRGPTGELFF
>TRBV5-6|TRBD1|TRBJ2-5|.
TGTGCCAGCAGCTTACACAGGGGGTTGAGGGAGCAGTACTTC
CASSLHRGLREQYF
>TRBV30|.|TRBJ2-5|once
TGTGCCTGGAGTAGGGGGGTACAAGAGACCCAGTACTTC
CAWSRGVQETQYF
>TRBV27|TRBD2|TRBJ2-1|.
TGTGCCAGCCAGGGACTAGCGGGAGTGACGCTGTTCTTC
CASQGLAGVTLFF
>TRBV18|.|TRBJ2-6|.
TGTGCCAGCTCACCACGGGACCGCAGCTCTGGGGCCAACGTCCTGACTTTC
CASSPRDRSSGANVLTF
>TRBV10-3|TRBD1|TRBJ2-6|once
TGTGCCATCCGAGGACAGGACCCCTCTGGGGCCAACGTCCTGACTTTC
CAIRGQDPSGANVLTF
>TRBV11-2|TRBD2|TRBJ2-7|.
TGTGCCAGCAGCTCGGGACTAGCGGCCTACGAGCAGTACTTC
CASSSGLAAYEQYF
>TRBV27|TRBD2|TRBJ2-1|few
TGTGCCAGCACAATTACCCCTAGCGGGAGGGCCTCCAATGAGCAGTTCTTC
CASTITPSGRASNEQFF
>TRBV19|TRBD2|TRBJ2-1|.
TGTGCCAGTAGTATATTGACTAGCGGGGCTTATTACAATGAGCAGTTCTTC
CASSILTSGAYYNEQFF
>TRBV7-9|.|TRBJ2-2|.
TGTGCCAGCAGCCCCGCCTTGGGGAAGACAGGAAACACCGGGGAGCTGTTTTTT
CASSPALGKTGNTGELFF
>TRBV12-5|.|TRBJ2-3|.
TGTGCTAGTGGTTTGCTCCAAACCTCCGATACGCAGTATTTT
CASGLLQTSDTQYF
>TRBV30|TRBD2|TRBJ2-1|.
TGTGCCTGGAGTGAGCCCGGACTAGCGATGCCCCATGAGCAGTTCTTC
CAWSEPGLAMPHEQFF
>TRBV27|TRBD1|TRBJ1-5|.
TGTGCCAGCAGTTTATCGTTCCGGGACAGGGGGCGATCTAGCAATCAGCCCCAGCATTTT
CASSLSFRDRGRSSNQPQHF
>TRBV29-1|.|TRBJ2-3|.
TGCAGCGTTGGTGGCAGGCCTCAAATGTCCCGAGATACGCAGTATTTT
CSVGGRPQMSRDTQYF
>TRBV11-3|TRBD1|TRBJ2-7|.
TGTGCCAGCGGGACAGGGATTGACTACGAGCAGTACTTC
CASGTGIDYEQYF
>TRBV29-1|.|TRBJ1-2|.
TGCAGCGTCCGAATCGGGGGGTCCTATGGCTACACCTTC
CSVRIGGSYGYTF
>TRBV7-6|.|TRBJ2-7|.
TGTGCCACCACACGTGGGGAGCAGTACTTC
CATTRGEQYF